Below, 24 T cell receptor beta chains from the same sample are listed, as sequenced in a study of T cell responses to AZD1222 COVID-19 vaccine (dated by TCRdb to about 2021). In the paper's terms, the time point label means: baseline before first vaccination. The library was produced with the immunoSEQ multiplex PCR assay. What TCRdb holds here is the immuneACCESS table cut down to in-frame rearrangements. Part of the clones is not present; checked against another copy, under half of the missing clones reflect an unresolved V gene, and the others are unexplained. The sample table records around 110,000 clones; roughly 87% of these occur just once. The ten most abundant clones make up 6.5% to 8.5% of the sample. The sequencing here drew on peripheral blood, taken on day 0 of AZD1222 vaccination. Receptors originate from an adult in good health.

The chain links TRBV9 to TRBJ1-5; D not resolved. This CDR3 comprises 13 residues. Germline V lookup: CDR1 SGDLS, CDR2 YYNGEE. V shed 3 bases and J shed 4 bases, with 8 bases lying between them. The DNA of the CDR3 is TGTGCCAGCAGCGATGACTTGAATCAGCCCCAGCATTTT. Translation: CASSDDLNQPQHF.

This chain uses TRBV30 with TRBJ1-2; the match to TRBD1 covers 8 bases. CDR1 GTSNPN and CDR2 SVGIG come from the germline V gene (reference sequence). V lost 4 bases, J lost 6 bases, and 13 bases stayed unmatched. CDR3 length: 15 residues. The CDR3 region is CAWKSWDRPYHGYTF. DNA for the CDR3: TGTGCCTGGAAATCATGGGACAGGCCGTACCATGGCTACACCTTC.

The sample holds one count of this clone. CDR3 sequence (DNA): TGTGCCAGCAGCCAGGATGCAGAGAACATAAGAGCTTTCTTT. Translation gives CASSQDAENIRAFF. The rearrangement uses TRBV5-4 and TRBJ1-1; no clear D. Germline CDR1 is SGHNT and CDR2 is YYREEE (reference sequence). Trimming cost V 4 bases and J 10 bases, with 20 bases left between them. The CDR3 contains 14 residues.

The V and J genes are TRBV19 and TRBJ1-5; 8 bases match TRBD1. The junction had 13 bases not matched to a gene; V was cut back by 5 bases and J by 7 bases. CDR3 length: 16 amino acids. CDR1 is LNHDA, CDR2 SQIVND, per germline (reference sequence). CDR3 coding DNA: TGTGCCAGTAGTTCCAGGGGGGGACAGGCGCAGCAGCCCCAGCATTTT. This translates into CASSSRGGQAQQPQHF.

The rearrangement links TRBV28 to TRBJ1-4; D perhaps matches TRBD1 (5 bases). Germline V CDR1 and CDR2: MDHEN, SYDVKM. This CDR3 contains 14 residues. V was trimmed by 0 bases and J by 5 bases, leaving 7 bases between them. The CDR3: CASSLWGGNEKLFF. The CDR3, as DNA: TGTGCCAGCAGTTTATGGGGGGGGAATGAAAAACTGTTTTTT.

The V call is TRBV3-1 (or the pseudogene TRBV3-2), the J call TRBJ2-1; D uncertain. Trimming stripped 0 bases from V and 8 bases from J, with 14 bases between. The CDR3 totals 15 residues. Germline V gene lookup returns CDR1 LGHDT and CDR2 YNNKEL (reference sequence). CDR3 in DNA: TGTGCCAGCAGCCAAGAATCACTAAATGATCATGAGCAGTTCTTC. Amino acid sequence: CASSQESLNDHEQFF.

This chain joins TRBV29-1 and TRBJ2-4; D is unclear. V lost 5 bases to trimming and J lost 0 bases, with 11 bases between them. There are 14 residues in the CDR3. Germline CDR1 SQVTM, CDR2 ANQGSEA. CDR3 amino acids: CSVWVSQAKNIQYF. In DNA, the CDR3 is TGCAGCGTTTGGGTCAGCCAAGCCAAAAACATTCAGTACTTC.

With respect to this clone: The same CDR3 also results from other DNA sequences found in this sample. The chain recombines TRBV28 with TRBJ1-1, with D unclear. V dropped 1 base and J dropped 1 base, with 10 bases sitting between them. Germline CDR1 reads MDHEN; CDR2 reads SYDVKM. This CDR3 has 15 residues. The CDR3 here is CASSLFPTGNTEAFF. The CDR3 nucleotides read TGTGCCAGCAGTTTATTTCCGACGGGGAACACTGAAGCTTTCTTT. Variable domain in full (rest from reference TRBV28 and TRBJ1-1): DVKVTQSSRYLVKRTGEKVFLECVQDMDHENMFWYRQDPGLGLRLIYFSYDVKMKEKGDIPEGYSVSREKKERFSLILESASTNQTSMYLCASSLFPTGNTEAFFGQGTRLTVV.

The J gene is TRBJ1-1, the V gene TRBV9; D ambiguous. The CDR3 is 13 amino acids. In germline, CDR1 is SGDLS, CDR2 YYNGEE. Trimming shortened V by 2 bases and J by 5 bases, and 10 bases separated the two germline ends. CDR3 nucleotide sequence: TGTGCCAGCAGCGTCAACCAGTATACTGAAGCTTTCTTT. Encoded protein: CASSVNQYTEAFF.

The V and J genes are TRBV2 and TRBJ2-3; 11 positions agree with TRBD2. V was clipped by 8 bases and J by 0 bases; unmatched bases: 13. This CDR3 has 18 amino acids. Germline lookup yields CDR1 SNHLY and CDR2 FYNNEI. The CDR3 coding sequence is TGTGCCAGCTGTAGTACGAGACTAGCGGGAAGAAGCACAGATACGCAGTATTTT. It translates to CASCSTRLAGRSTDTQYF.

This clone was observed a handful of times. The rearrangement uses TRBV9 and TRBJ1-6; unclear D gene. The V end was cut by 4 bases, the J end by 10 bases, with 15 bases between. The CDR3 loop spans 14 amino acids. The germline V gene encodes CDR1 SGDLS and CDR2 YYNGEE. CDR3 sequence: CASSPTPERSPLHF. The CDR3 coding sequence is TGTGCCAGCAGCCCCACGCCCGAGCGGTCACCCCTCCACTTT.

The CDR3 spells CASSLGSFDYEQYF. The CDR3 DNA reads TGTGCCAGCAGCTTAGGCTCCTTTGACTACGAGCAGTACTTC. The rearrangement joins TRBV11-2 to TRBJ2-7; no clear D gene. Between the trimmed V and J ends, which lost 1 base and 3 bases, there was a span of 10 bases. CDR3 length equals 14 residues. CDR1 and CDR2 from the germline V gene are SGHAT and FQNNGV.

The genes are TRBV15 and TRBJ1-5, with D hard to call. Trimming stripped 5 bases from V and 7 bases from J, with 21 bases between. This CDR3 contains 16 residues. Germline V lookup: CDR1 LNHNV, CDR2 YYDKDF (reference sequence). CDR3 region: CATSGKGGVTDQPQHF. The CDR3 DNA is TGTGCCACCAGCGGCAAGGGCGGGGTTACAGACCAGCCCCAGCATTTT.

This clone was counted a few times. The chain couples TRBV25-1 to TRBJ2-2; 10 bases map to TRBD1. The length of the CDR3 is 15 residues. Trimming took 6 bases from V and 6 from J; bases not matched to a gene: 7. The germline CDR1 and CDR2 sequences are MGHDK and SYGVNS. CDR3 loop: CASSPGTGESGELFF. CDR3 DNA: TGTGCCAGCAGCCCCGGGACAGGGGAATCCGGGGAGCTGTTTTTT. The variable domain in full, with the rest retrieved from reference TRBV25-1 and TRBJ2-2, is EADIYQTPRYLVIGTGKKITLECSQTMGHDKMYWYQQDPGMELHLIHYSYGVNSTEKGDLSSESTVSRIRTEHFPLTLESARPSHTSQYLCASSPGTGESGELFFGEGSRLTVL.

This chain links TRBV19 with TRBJ1-1; D unresolved. Germline CDR1 and CDR2: LNHDA and SQIVND (reference sequence). V lost 4 bases and J 4 bases, leaving 13 bases between the germline ends. This CDR3 is built from 14 residues. CDR3 residues: CASSNRPLGTEAFF. CDR3 sequence (DNA): TGTGCCAGTAGTAACAGACCCTTGGGCACTGAAGCTTTCTTT.

This chain's CDR3 is CASSPRVNDEKLFF. Written as DNA, the CDR3 is TGTGCCAGCAGTCCCAGGGTTAACGATGAAAAACTGTTTTTT. The chain recombines TRBV7-9 with TRBJ1-4; weak D call: TRBD1 (5 bases). Germline V gene data show CDR1 as SEHNR and CDR2 as FQNEAQ (reference sequence). V gave up 6 bases and J gave up 6 bases, with 14 bases separating them. CDR3 length equals 14 residues.

This clone was observed a single time. The V and J genes are TRBV5-5 and TRBJ1-6; 7 nucleotides line up with TRBD1. The CDR3 has 15 residues. J lost 5 bases, V lost 4 bases, and 6 bases had no gene match. The germline CDR1 and CDR2 sequences are SGHKS and YYEKEE (reference sequence). The CDR3 sequence: CASSRPGTDNSPLHF. The DNA for the CDR3 is TGTGCCAGCAGCCGACCGGGGACAGATAATTCACCCCTCCACTTT. The full variable domain, its missing parts supplied by reference TRBV5-5 and TRBJ1-6, is DAGVTQSPTHLIKTRGQQVTLRCSPISGHKSVSWYQQVLGQGPQFIFQYYEKEERGRGNFPDRFSARQFPNYSSELNVNALLLGDSALYLCASSRPGTDNSPLHFGNGTRLTVT.

This chain links TRBV6-6 with TRBJ1-5; no reliable D call. The germline CDR1 and CDR2 sequences are MNHNY and SVGAGI (reference sequence). The V end was cut by 2 bases, the J end by 4 bases, with 12 bases between. The CDR3 is 15 residues long. CDR3 loop: CASSYMEARNQPQHF. CDR3 DNA sequence: TGTGCCAGCAGTTACATGGAGGCGAGGAATCAGCCCCAGCATTTT.

The rearrangement uses TRBV19 and TRBJ2-6, with TRBD1 matching 8 bases. The CDR3 loop spans 17 amino acids. Per the germline V gene, CDR1 is LNHDA and CDR2 is SQIVND (reference sequence). With 4 bases clipped from V and 2 bases from J, the junction kept 7 bases outside the gene matches. The CDR3 loop is CASSTGTGAPGANVLTF. CDR3 bases: TGTGCCAGTAGTACCGGGACAGGAGCTCCTGGGGCCAACGTCCTGACTTTC.

The chain's CDR3 is CASSSRTGGTDTQYF. The DNA of the CDR3 is TGTGCCAGTAGTTCTAGGACAGGGGGCACAGATACGCAGTATTTT. V is TRBV19 and J is TRBJ2-3; the match to TRBD1 covers 9 bases. This CDR3 comprises 15 residues. Unmatched junction bases numbered 4, after V lost 5 bases and J lost 1 base. CDR1 is LNHDA and CDR2 is SQIVND in the germline V gene (reference sequence). The full variable domain, in which reference TRBV19 and TRBJ2-3 provide the parts outside the CDR3, is DGGITQSPKYLFRKEGQNVTLSCEQNLNHDAMYWYRQDPGQGLRLIYYSQIVNDFQKGDIAEGYSVSREKKESFPLTVTSAQKNPTAFYLCASSSRTGGTDTQYFGPGTRLTVL.

About this clone itself: Other DNA sequences in the sample encode the same CDR3. This chain uses TRBV30 with TRBJ2-1, with 15 nucleotides matching TRBD2. V gave up 5 bases and J gave up 10 bases; unmatched junction bases: 18. Germline CDR1 and CDR2: GTSNPN and SVGIG (reference sequence). This CDR3 contains 18 residues. CDR3 residues: CAWRGTSGGPGFYKEQFF. The CDR3 DNA is TGTGCCTGGCGGGGGACTAGCGGGGGGCCTGGGTTTTATAAGGAGCAGTTCTTC. The complete variable domain, with remaining parts taken from reference TRBV30 and TRBJ2-1, reads SQTIHQWPATLVQPVGSPLSLECTVEGTSNPNLYWYRQAAGRGLQLLFYSVGIGQISSEVPQNLSASRPQDRQFILSSKKLLLSDSGFYLCAWRGTSGGPGFYKEQFFGPGTRLTVL.

This clone was seen only once. This sequence joins TRBV27 and TRBJ1-4, with TRBD1 as a possible D gene (5 bases). Germline V CDR1 and CDR2: MNHEY, SMNVEV (reference sequence). The CDR3 is made up of 14 amino acids. V lost 4 bases, J lost 7 bases, and 13 bases lay in between. CDR3 nucleotides: TGTGCCAGCAGTTGGGGGGGACTGGGTGAAAAACTGTTTTTT. Translating gives CASSWGGLGEKLFF.

The J gene is TRBJ1-4, the V gene TRBV5-6; 9 bases match TRBD1. V gave up 1 base and J gave up 7 bases; unmatched junction bases: 2. The CDR3 sequence is 14 residues long. Germline V gene sequence: CDR1 SGHDT, CDR2 YYEEEE. CDR3 nucleotides: TGTGCCAGCAGCTTGAGGACAGGGGTTGAAAAACTGTTTTTT. Protein sequence: CASSLRTGVEKLFF.

CDR3 in amino acids: CSVVSVANYGYTF. CDR3 nucleotide sequence: TGCAGCGTTGTGTCCGTAGCTAACTATGGCTACACCTTC. The chain uses TRBV29-1 and TRBJ1-2; D gene unclear. Germline V gives CDR1 SQVTM, CDR2 ANQGSEA. V was trimmed by 4 bases and J by 0 bases, leaving 9 bases between them. The CDR3 contains 13 residues.